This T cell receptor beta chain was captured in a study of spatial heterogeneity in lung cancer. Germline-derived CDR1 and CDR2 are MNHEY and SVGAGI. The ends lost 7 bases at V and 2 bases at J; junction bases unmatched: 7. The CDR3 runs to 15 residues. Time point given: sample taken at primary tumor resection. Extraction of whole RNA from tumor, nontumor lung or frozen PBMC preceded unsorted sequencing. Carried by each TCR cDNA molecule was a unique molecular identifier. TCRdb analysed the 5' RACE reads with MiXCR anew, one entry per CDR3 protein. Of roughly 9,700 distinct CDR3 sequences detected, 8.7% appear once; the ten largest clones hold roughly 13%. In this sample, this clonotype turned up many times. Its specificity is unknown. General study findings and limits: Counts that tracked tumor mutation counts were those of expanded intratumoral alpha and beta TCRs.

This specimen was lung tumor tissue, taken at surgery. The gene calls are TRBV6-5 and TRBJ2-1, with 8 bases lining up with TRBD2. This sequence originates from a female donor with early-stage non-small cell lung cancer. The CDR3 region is CASNPSGGAYNEQFF. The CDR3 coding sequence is TGTGCCAGCAACCCCTCGGGGGGGGCCTACAATGAGCAGTTCTTC.